These T cell receptor beta chains were read from a single sample in a study of blood T cells in healthy people across ages. TCRdb itself ran the 5' RACE reads through MiXCR, one entry per CDR3 protein. The repertoire holds some 1.7 million distinct CDR3 sequences, with roughly 27% as singletons. The specimen was blood. The receptors stem from a woman in her 30s in good health. Both conserved end residues are part of each CDR3. A D gene is named only where the DNA matches it firmly. Where a row states a size, it is once, few, many or the class of an expanded clone; other rows omit it.

size,V,D,J,DNA,CDR3
-,TRBV20-1,TRBD1,TRBJ1-2,TGCAGTGCACTATCCCGACAGGGCATCCGCTTCACCTTC,CSALSRQGIRFTF
many,TRBV6-2/TRBV6-3,-,TRBJ1-2,TGTGCCAGCATGGGGGAAAACTATGGCTACACCTTC,CASMGENYGYTF
once,TRBV7-3,TRBD2,TRBJ2-1,TGTGCCAGCAGCTTGGGACTAGCGGGGGGAAGCTTGAGGGATGATCAGTTCTTC,CASSLGLAGGSLRDDQFF
many,TRBV20-1,TRBD2,TRBJ2-2,TGCAGTGCTACAGGACTAGACGGGGAGCTGTTTTTT,CSATGLDGELFF
-,TRBV30,TRBD2,TRBJ2-5,TGTGCCTGGAGGAAAAGCCCCGGAGTAGCGGGAGACTGGGAGACCCAGTACTTC,CAWRKSPGVAGDWETQYF
few,TRBV7-2,-,TRBJ2-2,TGTGCCAGCAGCTTGATGAGGCCGAACACCGGGGAGCTGTTTTTT,CASSLMRPNTGELFF
-,TRBV2,-,TRBJ1-1,TGTGCCAGCAGTGATGGATTTAACACTGAAGCTTTCTTT,CASSDGFNTEAFF
many,TRBV7-9,-,TRBJ1-2,TGTGCCAGCAGCTACCCTGGAACAGGGTTTCGCGGCTACACCTTC,CASSYPGTGFRGYTF
few,TRBV5-1,TRBD2,TRBJ2-4,TGCGCCAGCAGCTTGGAGCCCCTAGCGGGGGGAAGAGAGCAGTACTTC,CASSLEPLAGGREQYF
-,TRBV20-1,-,TRBJ2-5,TGCAGTGCTAGAGAATCGACGAAAGAGACCCAGTACTTC,CSARESTKETQYF
few,TRBV7-2,TRBD1,TRBJ2-1,TGTGCCAGGCGACAGGGGGAGCAGTTCTTC,CARRQGEQFF
-,TRBV5-1,TRBD1,TRBJ2-7,TGCGCCAGCAGGTCCGGGACAGCGAGAACCTACGAGCAGTACTTC,CASRSGTARTYEQYF
few,TRBV6-5,-,TRBJ1-5,TGTGCCAGCAGCCGCTTCCAGGCCGGTCAGCCCCAGCATTTT,CASSRFQAGQPQHF
few,TRBV29-1,-,TRBJ2-5,TGCAGCGCTGACAGGGTGGACTACAATGAGCAGTACTTC,CSADRVDYNEQYF
few,TRBV28,TRBD1,TRBJ2-7,TGTGCCAGCGGGGGACAGGGACGGGGAAGGTACGAGCAGTACTTC,CASGGQGRGRYEQYF
-,TRBV12-3/TRBV12-4,TRBD2,TRBJ2-2,TGTGCCAGCAGTTCAGCGGGAGGGCTCAACACCGGGGAGCTGTTTTTT,CASSSAGGLNTGELFF
-,TRBV24-1,TRBD2,TRBJ2-1,TGTGCCACCAGTGATCAACCGACTAGCGGGGGATTTGAGCAGTTCTTC,CATSDQPTSGGFEQFF
many,TRBV18,-,TRBJ2-5,TGTGCCAGCTCACCACAGCAAGAGACCCAGTACTTC,CASSPQQETQYF
-,TRBV20-1,-,TRBJ1-1,TGCAGTGCTAGTGAGGACATCCTCACTGAAGCTTTCTTT,CSASEDILTEAFF
few,TRBV20-1,-,TRBJ2-2,TGCAGTGCTATCCCCCCCTTAAACGGGGGGAACACCGGGGAGCTGTTTTTT,CSAIPPLNGGNTGELFF
many,TRBV29-1,TRBD2,TRBJ2-5,TGCAGCGTTGTAGCGGGGGTTGGAGAGACCCAGTACTTC,CSVVAGVGETQYF
few,TRBV4-2,-,TRBJ2-1,TGTGCCAGCAGCCAACCCCCCGGCGGGGTTGGGCACAATGAGCAGTTCTTC,CASSQPPGGVGHNEQFF
few,TRBV5-1,TRBD1,TRBJ2-3,TGCGCCAGCATACAGGGGGAGAAGGTGGATGTCACAGATACGCAGTATTTT,CASIQGEKVDVTDTQYF
-,TRBV3-1,-,TRBJ1-5,TGTGCCAGCAGCCAAGATGGGCAGGCTAATCAGCCCCAGCATTTT,CASSQDGQANQPQHF
-,TRBV2,TRBD1,TRBJ2-5,TGTGCCAGCAGCCTGACAGGGCACGGCGATCAGTACTTC,CASSLTGHGDQYF
-,TRBV19,-,TRBJ2-6,TGTGCCAGTAGGCCCAGGGGTGATTACTCTGGGGCCAACGTCCTGACTTTC,CASRPRGDYSGANVLTF
-,TRBV20-1,-,TRBJ1-5,TGCAGTGCTAGGTCGCCAGGACTTCAGCCCCAGCATTTT,CSARSPGLQPQHF
few,TRBV7-9,TRBD1,TRBJ2-6,TGTGCCAGCAGCTTAGATTGGGACAGGATCCGGGCTGGGACCAACGTCCTGACTTTC,CASSLDWDRIRAGTNVLTF
-,TRBV20-1,-,TRBJ2-1,TGCAGTGCTAGAGTTCAACCCGTAGGCAATGAGCAGTTCTTC,CSARVQPVGNEQFF
many,TRBV10-3,-,TRBJ2-3,TGTGCCATCAGTGCAGGCACAGATACGCAGTATTTT,CAISAGTDTQYF
-,TRBV6-5,TRBD1,TRBJ2-5,TGTGCCAGCAAACCCCGACAGGGTCAGGGCCAGCAGTACTTC,CASKPRQGQGQQYF
few,TRBV20-1,-,TRBJ1-1,TGCAGTGCTAGTAGGCCGACCGGGAGAACCACTGAAGCTTTCTTT,CSASRPTGRTTEAFF
many,TRBV3-1,TRBD1,TRBJ2-4,TGTGCCAGCAGCGGCCGGGGACAGGCCAAAAACATTCAGTACTTC,CASSGRGQAKNIQYF
-,TRBV2,-,TRBJ2-5,TGTGCCAGCAGAGCCATCAAGGAGCAGTACTTC,CASRAIKEQYF
many,TRBV20-1,TRBD1,TRBJ1-4,TGCAGTGCTAGCCGGGAAACAGGGGGGGAAAAACTGTTTTTT,CSASRETGGEKLFF
-,TRBV5-5,-,TRBJ1-1,TGTGCCAACAGCTGGAGGGCGGGGAACACGGAAGCTTTCTTT,CANSWRAGNTEAFF
many,TRBV20-1,-,TRBJ2-1,TGCAGTGCTAGACAAATATTAAGGGGGGGCATCGATGAGCAGTTCTTC,CSARQILRGGIDEQFF
-,TRBV30,-,TRBJ2-1,TGTGCCTGGAGTGTAAGCGGCAGGGGCAAGTTCTTC,CAWSVSGRGKFF
-,TRBV10-3,TRBD1,TRBJ2-7,TGTGTCATCAGTCCTGCGGACAGGGCTCCCGAGCAGTACTTC,CVISPADRAPEQYF
few,TRBV24-1,-,TRBJ2-1,TGTGCCACCAGTGTTGCGGGTGAGCAGTTCTTC,CATSVAGEQFF
once,TRBV4-1,TRBD2,TRBJ2-1,TGCGCCAGCAGCCAAGATCCGGCCGCGGGAGTCCCCTACAATGAGCAGTTCTTC,CASSQDPAAGVPYNEQFF
-,TRBV9,-,TRBJ2-3,TGTGCCAGCAGCCCCGCGGAACTAACGGGGCGGGGAGATACGCAGTATTTT,CASSPAELTGRGDTQYF
-,TRBV12-3/TRBV12-4,TRBD1,TRBJ2-7,TGTGCCAGCAGTTTACCGGGACAGGGTGCCGAGCAGTACTTC,CASSLPGQGAEQYF
-,TRBV27,TRBD2,TRBJ2-1,TGTGCCAGCAGTGCTAGCGGGAGGAGTAAGAATGAGCAGTTCTTC,CASSASGRSKNEQFF
-,TRBV27,TRBD1,TRBJ1-2,TGTGCCAGCAGCTCAGGGGGCATTCGCTATGGCTACACCTTC,CASSSGGIRYGYTF
few,TRBV6-1,TRBD1,TRBJ1-2,TGTGCCAGCAGTGCCGACAGGGGGATCTATGGCTACACCTTC,CASSADRGIYGYTF
few,TRBV29-1,-,TRBJ1-2,TGCAGCGTTGAAGATCTATCCCCCGAGAGACTCTATGGCTACACCTTC,CSVEDLSPERLYGYTF
-,TRBV25-1,TRBD2,TRBJ2-1,TGTGCCAGCAGCGGTACCCGGGGGGACTCCTACAATGAGCAGTTCTTC,CASSGTRGDSYNEQFF
few,TRBV5-1,-,TRBJ1-2,TGCGCCAGCAGCCTGGGCGGAGGGAAGGACTATGGCTACACCTTC,CASSLGGGKDYGYTF
many,TRBV10-3,TRBD1,TRBJ2-7,TGTGCCATCTCCGGGACAGGGTCTGCCTACGAGCAGTACTTC,CAISGTGSAYEQYF
many,TRBV12-3/TRBV12-4,-,TRBJ2-3,TGTGCCAGCAGTTCGTCCCGACCAGATACGCAGTATTTT,CASSSSRPDTQYF
few,TRBV12-5,-,TRBJ2-1,TGTGCTAGTGGTTTGGACGCAGGGGTGCATGAGCAGTTCTTC,CASGLDAGVHEQFF
-,TRBV7-3,TRBD1,TRBJ2-1,TGTGCCAGCAGCTCAACCGGGACAGTTCCCTACAATGAGCAGTTCTTC,CASSSTGTVPYNEQFF
few,TRBV7-2,TRBD1,TRBJ2-4,TGTGCCAGCAGCTACAAGACAGGGACAGCTGCACTAGCCAAAAACATTCAGTACTTC,CASSYKTGTAALAKNIQYF
many,TRBV29-1,-,TRBJ2-7,TGCAGCGTTGAAACTGTTGGCTCCTACGAGCAGTACTTC,CSVETVGSYEQYF
-,TRBV3-1,TRBD1,TRBJ2-5,TGTGCCAGCAGCCGAGTGACAGGGGGCCAAGAGACCCAGTACTTC,CASSRVTGGQETQYF
-,TRBV14,-,TRBJ2-3,TGTGCCAGCAGCCAAGTATCGGGCTTCACAGATACGCAGTATTTT,CASSQVSGFTDTQYF
few,TRBV7-9,TRBD1,TRBJ2-5,TGTGCCAGCAGCCCCTGGGGACAGGGCGAAGAGACCCAGTACTTC,CASSPWGQGEETQYF
-,TRBV12-3/TRBV12-4,-,TRBJ1-5,TGTGCCAGCAGTCCCTCCGTCATGAGTGAGCCCCAGCATTTT,CASSPSVMSEPQHF